Listed here are 7 T cell receptor beta chains from one sample, sequenced in a study of T cell responses to AZD1222 COVID-19 vaccine. Sequencing used immunoSEQ multiplex PCR; TCRdb keeps in-frame clones, though not all of them. Altogether fewer than 300,000 clones are present, over 90% being singletons, with the ten largest covering roughly 0.5%. The material was peripheral blood, obtained on day 0 of AZD1222 vaccination. The source is an adult in good health.

V usage is TRBV5-1 and J usage is TRBJ1-1; no clear D gene. Trimming pared 2 bases from V and 0 bases from J, leaving 5 bases between. Germline assignment: CDR1 SGHRS and CDR2 YFSETQ. The CDR3 consists of 13 residues. The CDR3 DNA sequence: TGCGCCAGCAGCTTCGACGTGAACACTGAAGCTTTCTTT. It is translated as CASSFDVNTEAFF.

For this clone: Other DNA variants within this sample encode the same CDR3. This chain joins TRBV19 and TRBJ1-1; D perhaps matches TRBD1 (5 bases). From germline, CDR1 is LNHDA and CDR2 SQIVND (reference sequence). CDR3 length: 13 residues. V shed 3 bases and J shed 5 bases, with 10 bases lying between them. For the CDR3, the DNA is TGTGCCAGTAGTATCGGGGGGATAACTGAAGCTTTCTTT. This gives the protein CASSIGGITEAFF.

The rearrangement links TRBV29-1 to TRBJ1-2, with D hard to call. The CDR3 is made up of 13 amino acids. Germline CDR1 reads SQVTM; CDR2 reads ANQGSEA. V was trimmed by 0 bases and J by 8 bases, leaving 13 bases between them. CDR3 DNA sequence: TGCAGCGTTGAAGATGTGGTCACGGACGGCTACACCTTC. Protein sequence: CSVEDVVTDGYTF.

The V call is TRBV18, the J call TRBJ2-4; the D gene is possibly TRBD1 (6 bases). The CDR3 sequence is 17 residues long. The V gene's germline CDR1 is KGHSH and CDR2 LQKENI. Trimming removed 3 bases at V and 0 bases at J, with 15 bases between. The chain's CDR3 is CASSPRLDSLAKNIQYF. Here the CDR3 DNA reads TGTGCCAGCTCACCCCGTCTGGACAGTCTAGCCAAAAACATTCAGTACTTC. The whole variable domain, filled in from reference TRBV18 and TRBJ2-4, reads NAGVMQNPRHLVRRRGQEARLRCSPMKGHSHVYWYRQLPEEGLKFMVYLQKENIIDESGMPKERFSAEFPKEGPSILRIQQVVRGDSAAYFCASSPRLDSLAKNIQYFGAGTRLSVL.

V usage is TRBV19 and J usage is TRBJ2-5, with D perhaps being TRBD1 or TRBD2 (5 bases each). Trimming removed 5 bases at V and 8 bases at J, with 12 bases between. The V gene's germline CDR1 is LNHDA and CDR2 SQIVND (reference sequence). The CDR3 sequence is 12 residues long. This CDR3 reads CASSSRGVTQYF. In DNA form, the CDR3 reads TGTGCCAGTAGTTCTCGGGGCGTAACCCAGTACTTC.

CDR3 nucleotide sequence: TGTGCCAGCAGCTTAACGACTAGCGGGTACTACAATGAGCAGTTCTTC. Translation gives CASSLTTSGYYNEQFF. J is TRBJ2-1 and V is TRBV11-2; 10 bases map to TRBD2. CDR1 and CDR2 from the germline V gene are SGHAT and FQNNGV. Trimming took 2 bases from V and 3 from J; bases not matched to a gene: 4. The CDR3 extends over 16 amino acids.

The CDR3 sequence: CASSGGSNYGYTF. Written as DNA, the CDR3 is TGTGCCAGCAGCGGGGGTTCCAACTATGGCTACACCTTC. The chain is built from TRBV14 and TRBJ1-2; D may be TRBD1 (5 bases). The length of the CDR3 is 13 residues. V lost 5 bases and J lost 2, with 9 bases in between. Germline V gene lookup returns CDR1 SGHDN and CDR2 FVKESK.